This T cell receptor (beta chain) was identified during a study of blood T cells in healthy people across ages. This clonotype has more than one count but fewer than ten. Germline CDR1 MNHEY, CDR2 SVGEGT. V was clipped by 7 bases and J by 7 bases; unmatched bases: 11. The CDR3 loop spans 14 amino acids. Through a sample-barcoded 5' primer and a J-beta primer mix, a second PCR was run for roughly 6 to 11 cycles. TCRdb processed the 5' RACE reads anew with MiXCR; each CDR3 protein has one entry. This table holds hundreds of thousands of distinct CDR3 sequences, around 50% found once. PBMCs numbering at least 6 million were isolated per sample.

Sequenced input: blood. The TCR originated in a man aged 40-49 years in good health. The chain links TRBV6-2 or TRBV6-3 to TRBJ2-5; 8 bases map to TRBD1. The CDR3 sequence is CASTSGQAFGTQYF. In nucleotides, the CDR3 is TGTGCCAGCACCTCGGGACAGGCCTTTGGGACCCAGTACTTC.